The clone carrying this TCR beta chain was seen more than once but under ten times. Its antigen remains unidentified. One base away lies a much larger clone, so this may be a sequencing read error. Donors were healthy Caucasian individuals from Russia aged about 6 to 90. At least 5.5 micrograms of total RNA were extracted per sample. Next came a second PCR, run for roughly 6 to 11 cycles, which used a sample-barcoded 5' primer along with a J-beta primer mix. TCRdb used MiXCR to reprocess the 5' RACE reads, holding one entry per CDR3 protein. The table has roughly 640,000 distinct CDR3 sequences, less than 35% seen once. These data originate in a study of blood T cells in healthy people across ages. The CDR3 consists of 12 residues. Germline values: CDR1 SGHTA, CDR2 FQGTGA. The junction had 4 bases not matched to a gene; V was cut back by 8 bases and J by 6 bases. General study findings and limits: Expanded clonotype changes were possibly confounded by unknown donor CMV status.

The sample comprised blood. The rearrangement uses TRBV7-3 and TRBJ2-7; 10 bases map to TRBD1. This clonotype was obtained from a woman aged 80 or over in good health. The CDR3 sequence is CASGQGGGEQYF. The CDR3 nucleotides read TGTGCCAGCGGACAGGGGGGTGGCGAGCAGTACTTC.